A selection of T cell receptor beta chains follows, all from one sample in a study of blood T cell repertoires in COVID-19. Profiled with immunoSEQ multiplex PCR; TCRdb holds only in-frame clones, not every one. The data show about 300,000 clones, roughly 91% seen once. The sample taken for sequencing was peripheral blood. The receptors were gathered from a woman younger than 45 with COVID-19, enrolled during active disease. Both conserved end residues are part of each CDR3. A D gene is named only where the DNA matches it firmly. The size entry is marked missing in some rows and otherwise reads once, few, many or a size class.

abundance	v_gene	d_gene	j_gene	CDR3aa	CDR3nt
.	TRBV30	.	TRBJ2-2	CAWEAWGPTGELFF	TGTGCCTGGGAAGCGTGGGGCCCCACCGGGGAGCTGTTTTTT
.	TRBV7-2	TRBD1	TRBJ2-7	CASSPGTGYREQYF	TGTGCCAGCAGCCCTGGGACAGGGTACCGCGAGCAGTACTTC
.	TRBV2	.	TRBJ1-2	CASRTVLHYGGYTF	TGTGCCAGCCGGACAGTACTTCACTATGGTGGCTACACCTTC
.	TRBV9	TRBD2	TRBJ2-2	CASSVVAGGPSGELFF	TGTGCCAGCAGCGTAGTTGCGGGGGGGCCGTCCGGGGAGCTGTTTTTT
once	TRBV2	TRBD2	TRBJ2-5	CASGGGLRETQYF	TGTGCCAGCGGGGGGGGACTCCGGGAGACCCAGTACTTC
.	TRBV12-3/TRBV12-4	.	TRBJ1-2	CASSQVNYGYTF	TGTGCCAGCAGCCAGGTGAACTATGGCTACACCTTC
.	TRBV5-4	.	TRBJ1-2	CASSSGGGNYGYTF	TGTGCCAGCAGCTCGGGAGGGGGGAACTATGGCTACACCTTC
.	TRBV6-2/TRBV6-3	.	TRBJ2-3	CASSYSTGTDTQYF	TGTGCCAGCAGTTACTCGACAGGCACAGATACGCAGTATTTT
.	TRBV14	TRBD1	TRBJ1-5	CASSQPTGNQPQHF	TGTGCCAGCAGCCAACCGACAGGGAATCAGCCCCAGCATTTT
.	TRBV19	.	TRBJ2-1	CASVSDYSNNEQFF	TGTGCCAGCGTCAGCGACTACAGCAACAATGAGCAGTTCTTC
.	TRBV5-6	TRBD1	TRBJ2-7	CASSRTGVTYEQYF	TGTGCCAGCAGCAGGACAGGGGTTACCTACGAGCAGTACTTC
.	TRBV5-6	.	TRBJ2-1	CASSLGKPSGLNEQFF	TGTGCCAGCAGCTTGGGAAAGCCGAGCGGTCTCAATGAGCAGTTCTTC
.	TRBV24-1	TRBD1	TRBJ1-1	CATSQGALAEAFF	TGTGCCACCTCACAGGGGGCGCTGGCTGAAGCTTTCTTT
once	TRBV2	.	TRBJ1-1	CAIFMNTEAFF	TGTGCCATATTTATGAACACTGAAGCTTTCTTT
once	TRBV6-5	.	TRBJ1-6	CASSYATRAANSPLHF	TGTGCCAGCAGTTACGCCACCAGGGCGGCTAATTCACCCCTCCACTTT
.	TRBV12-3/TRBV12-4	.	TRBJ2-2	CASTQQDTGELFF	TGTGCCAGCACCCAACAGGACACCGGGGAGCTGTTTTTT
.	TRBV19	.	TRBJ1-2	CASSRGHFYGYTF	TGTGCCAGTAGTAGGGGACATTTCTATGGCTACACCTTC
.	TRBV12-3/TRBV12-4	.	TRBJ1-2	CASSPLNRDGYTF	TGTGCCAGCAGTCCTCTCAACAGGGACGGCTACACCTTC
.	TRBV11-3	TRBD2	TRBJ2-5	CASSKPGLAGEETQYF	TGTGCCAGCAGCAAACCGGGACTAGCGGGGGAAGAGACCCAGTACTTC
.	TRBV27	.	TRBJ2-2	CASSPLGQGTTGELFF	TGTGCCAGCAGTCCCCTGGGGCAGGGGACCACCGGGGAGCTGTTTTTT
.	TRBV24-1	.	TRBJ1-6	CATSDYLSRTGIISYNSPLHF	TGTGCCACCAGTGACTATCTCAGTCGTACGGGGATTATCAGCTATAATTCACCCCTCCACTTT
.	TRBV7-2	TRBD2	TRBJ2-5	CASSSSSGGVETQYF	TGTGCCAGCAGCTCCAGTAGCGGGGGGGTAGAGACCCAGTACTTC
.	TRBV7-9	.	TRBJ1-1	CASSHTARRAAEAFF	TGTGCCAGCAGCCACACCGCGAGGAGAGCGGCTGAAGCTTTCTTT
.	TRBV30	.	TRBJ2-7	CAWSKGNEQYF	TGTGCCTGGAGTAAGGGGAACGAGCAGTACTTC
.	TRBV6-5	TRBD1	TRBJ2-3	CASRGPGQGVDTQYF	TGTGCCAGCAGAGGCCCGGGACAGGGGGTAGATACGCAGTATTTT
.	TRBV2	.	TRBJ1-1	CAARIERNTEAFF	TGTGCGGCGAGGATCGAAAGGAACACTGAAGCTTTCTTT
once	TRBV6-4	.	TRBJ1-2	CASSGERGSDYTF	TGTGCCAGCAGCGGTGAAAGGGGATCCGACTACACCTTC
.	TRBV5-1	TRBD1	TRBJ2-5	CASSWTGQGRQETQYF	TGCGCCAGCAGCTGGACGGGACAGGGGCGGCAAGAGACCCAGTACTTC
.	TRBV19	.	TRBJ2-5	CASNRGRQETQYF	TGTGCCAGTAACCGAGGCAGACAAGAGACCCAGTACTTC
once	TRBV19	.	TRBJ2-2	CATSRGILDTGELFF	TGTGCCACAAGCCGAGGGATTTTGGACACCGGGGAGCTGTTTTTT
.	TRBV27	.	TRBJ1-2	CASSYGQNYGYTF	TGTGCCAGCAGTTATGGCCAAAACTATGGCTACACCTTC
.	TRBV2	TRBD1	TRBJ1-6	CASSYSRTGGNSPLHF	TGTGCCAGCAGTTATAGTAGGACAGGAGGAAATTCACCCCTCCACTTT
.	TRBV6-2/TRBV6-3	.	TRBJ2-2	CASSYGERFITGELFF	TGTGCCAGCAGTTACGGAGAGCGGTTTATCACCGGGGAGCTGTTTTTT
.	TRBV11-2	TRBD2	TRBJ2-7	CASSYSGTSSYEQYF	TGTGCCAGCAGCTATTCCGGGACTAGCTCCTACGAGCAGTACTTC
.	TRBV19	.	TRBJ1-1	CASSMGGRTEAFF	TGTGCCAGTAGTATGGGGGGGCGGACTGAAGCTTTCTTT
.	TRBV11-3	TRBD1	TRBJ1-3	CASSHQTGISGNTIYF	TGTGCCAGCAGCCACCAGACAGGGATAAGCGGAAACACCATATATTTT
few	TRBV6-5	TRBD1	TRBJ1-6	CASSWDRANSPLHF	TGTGCCAGCAGTTGGGACAGGGCTAATTCACCCCTCCACTTT
few	TRBV19	.	TRBJ1-4	CASSIRRPNEKLFF	TGTGCCAGTAGTATACGGAGGCCTAATGAAAAACTGTTTTTT
.	TRBV13	.	TRBJ1-1	CASSMGEDEAFF	TGTGCCAGCAGCATGGGGGAGGATGAAGCTTTCTTT
.	TRBV24-1	.	TRBJ1-1	CATSEAGRRRGSEAFF	TGTGCCACCAGTGAGGCTGGCAGGCGGAGGGGTAGTGAAGCTTTCTTT
few	TRBV28	TRBD1	TRBJ1-5	CASRTGVQPQHF	TGTGCCAGCAGAACAGGGGTTCAGCCCCAGCATTTT
.	TRBV28	TRBD2	TRBJ2-1	CASSLPGTSGDEQFF	TGTGCCAGCAGTTTACCCGGGACTAGCGGTGATGAGCAGTTCTTC
.	TRBV29-1	TRBD1	TRBJ1-1	CSVTTGNTEAFF	TGCAGCGTTACGACAGGGAATACTGAAGCTTTCTTT
.	TRBV7-9	.	TRBJ2-3	CASSLLQGGGADTQYF	TGTGCCAGCAGCTTATTGCAGGGTGGAGGGGCAGATACGCAGTATTTT
.	TRBV24-1	TRBD1	TRBJ1-2	CATSDSSRGPGGGYTF	TGTGCCACCAGTGATTCTAGCAGGGGGCCCGGTGGAGGCTACACCTTC
.	TRBV19	.	TRBJ1-4	CASSRAVAEKLFF	TGTGCCAGTAGTAGGGCCGTCGCAGAAAAACTGTTTTTT
.	TRBV18	.	TRBJ1-3	CASSNQGSGNTIYF	TGTGCCAGCTCAAACCAGGGATCTGGAAACACCATATATTTT
once	TRBV28	.	TRBJ1-2	CASSFSGAGYTF	TGTGCCAGCAGTTTCTCAGGGGCTGGCTACACCTTC
.	TRBV3-1/TRBV3-2	.	TRBJ1-1	CASSPRASGLGGAFF	TGTGCCAGCAGTCCAAGGGCGTCGGGACTTGGCGGAGCTTTCTTT
.	TRBV6-5	.	TRBJ1-3	CASAASPGQGNTIYF	TGTGCCAGCGCCGCTTCCCCAGGGCAAGGAAACACCATATATTTT
.	TRBV6-5	TRBD2	TRBJ2-5	CASSPPTSYGETQYF	TGTGCCAGCAGTCCTCCGACTAGCTACGGAGAGACCCAGTACTTC
.	TRBV19	.	TRBJ2-1	CASRRAGALLNEQFF	TGTGCCAGTAGGCGGGCGGGGGCCCTACTCAATGAGCAGTTCTTC
.	TRBV7-3	.	TRBJ2-1	CASSLIGDEQFF	TGTGCCAGCAGCTTAATAGGAGATGAGCAGTTCTTC
.	TRBV18	TRBD1	TRBJ1-2	CASSPDRTNYGYTF	TGTGCCAGCTCACCGGACAGGACGAACTATGGCTACACCTTC
.	TRBV6-4	.	TRBJ2-3	CASATGMKIKITDTQYF	TGTGCCAGTGCTACGGGAATGAAGATTAAAATCACAGATACGCAGTATTTT